This T cell receptor beta chain was found in a study of CD8 T cells in ankylosing spondylitis. Study observations and caveats: Prior work had noted some motif variants in reactive arthritis blood and synovial fluid.

This CDR3 is 12 amino acids long. The germline gives CDR1 SGDLS, CDR2 YYNGEE. Trimming left V 4 bases short and J 6 bases short, with 8 bases between. Quantitative 5'-RACE was performed with molecular barcodes, and it yielded the TCR beta libraries. TCRdb passed the 5' RACE reads through MiXCR, listing each CDR3 protein once. In the table there are about 42,000 distinct CDR3 sequences, 2.7% of which are singletons. This clonotype was counted at least ten times. What it recognizes is unknown. The sample comprised blood, either unsorted or a sorted T cell fraction (not recorded which). The chain uses TRBV9 and TRBJ2-1; D may be TRBD1 (5 bases). The source is a male donor with ankylosing spondylitis or in good health (not recorded which). The CDR3, as DNA: TGTGCCAGCAGCCTCAGGGCCAATGAGCAGTTCTTC. This sequence encodes CASSLRANEQFF.